This T cell receptor (beta chain) appears in the sequencing data of a study of cytomegalovirus exposure and HLA in healthy donors. The PCR ran on 60 Vbeta and 13 Jbeta primers. Data came from immunoSEQ multiplex PCR; TCRdb stores just in-frame clones and leaves some out. The sample has roughly 78,000 clones; 55% to 75% are singletons. Concerning this clone: Its antigen is undetermined.

Study-wide findings and caveats: As was reported, the HLA-A and HLA-B alleles of most subjects were accurately predicted from TCR beta sequences. An observed cluster of highly shared sequence variants was recorded as a likely sequencing artifact. DRB1 had the most TCR associations and HLA-C the fewest, a later analysis found, with rates varying by HLA locus. Association of 17,000 or so TCR beta sequences with HLA alleles was found at 0.05 false discovery rate in a later analysis.

The V gene's germline CDR1 is LGHNA and CDR2 YNFKEQ. Trimming removed 1 base at V and 1 base at J, with 9 bases between. The CDR3 spans 15 residues. The sequencing input was PBMCs. This sequence originates from a man aged 25-45 years in good health and CMV-seropositive. V and J are TRBV4-2 and TRBJ2-3, with a possible D match to TRBD2 (6 bases). The chain's CDR3 is CASSQGLGGTDTQYF. CDR3 coding DNA: TGTGCCAGCAGCCAAGGACTAGGTGGCACAGATACGCAGTATTTT.